This entry lists 32 T cell receptor beta chains sequenced from one sample in a study of blood T cell repertoires in COVID-19. The table came from immunoSEQ multiplex PCR; TCRdb's copy has only in-frame clones and leaves some out. The table lists around 130,000 clones, roughly 90% of them singletons. Material for sequencing was peripheral blood. These receptor sequences come from a man aged 55 to 70 with COVID-19, enrolled during active disease.

CDR3 DNA sequence: TGTGCCAGCAGTTCGTCAGCAGATACGCAGTATTTT. This codes for CASSSSADTQYF. This rearrangement joins TRBV27 to TRBJ2-3; the D is unclear. Trimming cost V 4 bases and J 4 bases, with 6 bases left between them. CDR1 is MNHEY, CDR2 SMNVEV, per germline (reference sequence). The CDR3 sequence is 12 residues long.

This clone was observed a few times. The rearrangement uses TRBV14 and TRBJ1-5, with D perhaps TRBD1 (6 bases). Germline V gives CDR1 SGHDN, CDR2 FVKESK. The CDR3 loop spans 13 amino acids. V was cut by 4 bases and J by 5 bases, with 9 bases left in between. In DNA, the CDR3 is TGTGCCAGCAGCCGTTACAGGGATCAGCCCCAGCATTTT. Translation: CASSRYRDQPQHF.

This clone was seen a handful of times. This specimen includes other DNA sequences encoding the same CDR3. The chain couples TRBV5-1 to TRBJ1-1; 9 bases are shared with TRBD1. From germline, CDR1 is SGHRS and CDR2 YFSETQ. After removal of 4 bases from V and 4 bases from J, the junction contained 5 bases not matched to a gene. The CDR3 length is 14 residues. DNA of the CDR3: TGCGCCAGCAGCCCGGGACAGGGAGGCACTGAAGCTTTCTTT. As protein: CASSPGQGGTEAFF.

The rearrangement uses TRBV5-6 and TRBJ1-1; 7 bases are a match to TRBD1. Germline CDR1 reads SGHDT; CDR2 reads YYEEEE. The CDR3 has 15 amino acids. Trimming removed 4 bases from V and 1 base from J; junction bases left unmatched: 7. The CDR3 coding sequence is TGTGCCAGCAGCAACCCCGGGACAGCGAACACTGAAGCTTTCTTT. It yields the protein CASSNPGTANTEAFF.

The CDR3 is CASRENGGSPLHF. In DNA, the CDR3 is TGTGCCAGCAGAGAGAACGGTGGTTCACCCCTCCACTTT. V is TRBV27 and J is TRBJ1-6; no reliable D call. Trimming took 6 bases from V and 9 from J, leaving 12 bases between them. Per the germline V gene, CDR1 is MNHEY and CDR2 is SMNVEV (reference sequence). The CDR3 consists of 13 residues.

The chain carries TRBV12-3 or TRBV12-4 and TRBJ1-5, with a weak D call TRBD1 (5 bases). CDR3 length equals 13 residues. Between the trimmed V and J ends, which lost 5 bases and 4 bases, there was a span of 9 bases. Written as DNA, the CDR3 is TGTGCCAGCAGTCGACAGTTTAATCAGCCCCAGCATTTT. Its protein product is CASSRQFNQPQHF.

This clone was recorded once. This chain connects TRBV24-1 to TRBJ2-1; 8 nucleotides line up with TRBD2. With 4 bases clipped from V and 8 bases from J, the junction kept 12 bases outside the gene matches. The CDR3 length is 16 residues. CDR1 and CDR2 from the germline V gene are KGHDR and SFDVKD. The CDR3 DNA follows: TGTGCCACCAGTGAGCGAAGCGGGAGAAATTTAGATGAGCAGTTCTTC. It translates to CATSERSGRNLDEQFF.

This rearrangement joins TRBV10-3 to TRBJ1-1, with TRBD1 matching over 9 bases. The V gene's germline CDR1 is ENHRY and CDR2 SYGVKD. The CDR3 extends over 14 amino acids. V was clipped by 2 bases and J by 5 bases; unmatched bases: 3. The CDR3 reads CAISEKTGGTEAFF. The CDR3 nucleotides are TGTGCCATCAGTGAGAAGACAGGGGGGACTGAAGCTTTCTTT.

This rearrangement joins TRBV11-3 to TRBJ1-2; the match to TRBD1 covers 7 bases. This CDR3 region has 15 residues. CDR1 is SGHNT, CDR2 YENEEA, per germline. With V trimmed by 3 bases and J by 0 bases, 4 bases remained unmatched. The CDR3 bases are TGTGCCAGCAGCTTTGGACAGGTAGCTAACTATGGCTACACCTTC. It specifies CASSFGQVANYGYTF.

This sequence joins TRBV28 and TRBJ2-7; possible D gene TRBD2, 6 bases. The germline CDR1 and CDR2 sequences are MDHEN and SYDVKM. This CDR3 has 15 residues. Trimming pared 6 bases from V and 4 bases from J, leaving 19 bases between. The CDR3 loop is CASSPGRGGTYEQYF. As DNA, the CDR3 is TGTGCCAGCAGCCCAGGCCGAGGAGGGACGTACGAGCAGTACTTC.

This chain joins TRBV6-1 and TRBJ2-6, with D perhaps matching TRBD1 (5 bases). Germline values: CDR1 MNHNS, CDR2 SASEGT. The CDR3 consists of 17 residues. V gave up 1 base and J gave up 2 bases, with 12 bases separating them. The CDR3 reads CASSEEGFSAGANVLTF. Written as DNA, the CDR3 is TGTGCCAGCAGTGAAGAGGGGTTTTCAGCTGGGGCCAACGTCCTGACTTTC.

This clone was seen a single time. The rearrangement links TRBV4-1 to TRBJ1-2, with D possibly TRBD1 on 6 matching bases. Germline CDR1 and CDR2: MGHRA and YSYEKL. V was shortened by 4 bases and J by 4 bases, with 22 bases between the two germline ends. The CDR3 is made up of 17 amino acids. The CDR3 DNA is TGCGCCAGCAGCCCCGGAAGGACAGTTGGGGACGTCTATGGCTACACCTTC. Protein: CASSPGRTVGDVYGYTF.

V gene TRBV2 combines with J gene TRBJ2-5; a possible D gene is TRBD2 (5 bases). The germline V gene encodes CDR1 SNHLY and CDR2 FYNNEI. V gave up 8 bases and J gave up 7 bases, with 20 bases separating them. CDR3 length: 14 residues. For the CDR3, the DNA is TGTGCCAGCGGACCCCCGGACGGCGGAGGGACCCAGTACTTC. Its protein is CASGPPDGGGTQYF. Looking up the rest from reference TRBV2 and TRBJ2-5 gives the full variable domain: EPEVTQTPSHQVTQMGQEVILRCVPISNHLYFYWYRQILGQKVEFLVSFYNNEISEKSEIFDDQFSVERPDGSNFTLKIRSTKLEDSAMYFCASGPPDGGGTQYFGPGTRLLVL.

The V and J genes are TRBV11-2 and TRBJ2-7; 7 bases fit TRBD1. CDR3 length: 15 residues. CDR1 SGHAT and CDR2 FQNNGV come from the germline V gene. Unmatched junction bases numbered 9, after V lost 1 base and J lost 6 bases. The CDR3 protein is CASSLGGTVGFEQYF. The CDR3 DNA reads as TGTGCCAGCAGCTTAGGAGGGACAGTCGGATTCGAGCAGTACTTC.

A single count supports this clone. The chain is built from TRBV28 and TRBJ2-2, with 8 positions matching TRBD2. V dropped 4 bases and J dropped 5; count of bases not matched to a gene: 6. Per germline, CDR1 MDHEN and CDR2 SYDVKM. CDR3 length: 15 residues. CDR3 DNA sequence: TGTGCCAGCAGTTCGAGCGGGAGCTGGACCGGGGAGCTGTTTTTT. Translating it yields CASSSSGSWTGELFF.

V and J are TRBV7-3 and TRBJ2-3; D perhaps matches TRBD2 (5 bases). Per germline, CDR1 SGHTA and CDR2 FQGTGA. Trimming cost V 4 bases and J 5 bases, with 16 bases left between them. This CDR3 has 15 residues. DNA for the CDR3: TGTGCCAGCAGCTCCTCCTTCGCCGGGGAAGATACGCAGTATTTT. Amino acids: CASSSSFAGEDTQYF.

The chain uses TRBV14 and TRBJ1-4; TRBD1 might be the D (6 bases). V was shortened by 1 base and J by 14 bases, with 14 bases between the two germline ends. CDR1 is SGHDN and CDR2 is FVKESK in the germline V gene. The CDR3 covers 13 residues. The DNA of the CDR3 is TGTGCCAGCAGCCAAGTACAGGGCAAACGGCTGTTTTTT. Translation: CASSQVQGKRLFF.

The chain is built from TRBV27 and TRBJ2-7; D is possibly TRBD1 (5 bases). The length of the CDR3 is 15 residues. CDR1 and CDR2 from the germline V gene are MNHEY and SMNVEV (reference sequence). V was cut by 4 bases and J by 6 bases, with 19 bases left in between. DNA for the CDR3: TGTGCCAGCAGTTATCGATTCAGGGTTCCGGGCGAGCAGTACTTC. As protein: CASSYRFRVPGEQYF.

V is TRBV6-5 and J is TRBJ1-2, with 7 positions matching TRBD1. The germline V gene encodes CDR1 MNHEY and CDR2 SVGAGI. The CDR3 covers 14 residues. V lost 4 bases to trimming and J lost 4 bases; unmatched junction nucleotides: 6. CDR3 nucleotide sequence: TGTGCCAGCAGTTGGGACCACAGGGGCTATGGCTACACCTTC. It encodes CASSWDHRGYGYTF.

The chain couples TRBV6-5 to TRBJ1-2; a possible D gene is TRBD1 (5 bases). V was cut by 6 bases and J by 4 bases, with 15 bases left in between. The CDR3 runs to 14 residues. The germline gives CDR1 MNHEY, CDR2 SVGAGI. DNA of the CDR3: TGTGCCAGCAGACCGGTGGGGCTGAGCTATGGCTACACCTTC. Its protein is CASRPVGLSYGYTF.

V is TRBV29-1 and J is TRBJ2-5; weak D call: TRBD1 (6 bases). Germline CDR1 and CDR2: SQVTM and ANQGSEA. This CDR3 comprises 12 residues. V was clipped by 7 bases and J by 4 bases, with 13 bases between them. As DNA, the CDR3 is TGCAGCGCTGGGGGCGCGAGAGAGACCCAGTACTTC. Translated, it gives CSAGGARETQYF.

The V gene is TRBV12-2, the J gene TRBJ2-7; the table calls TRBD2, which could not be checked here. TRBV12-2 is a documented pseudogene. The CDR3 spans 14 residues. CDR3 loop: CASRLVRAVYEQYF. In DNA form, the CDR3 reads TGTGCAAGTCGCTTAGTGCGGGCGGTCTACGAGCAGTACTTC.

V is TRBV7-9 and J is TRBJ1-6; TRBD1 aligns across 8 bases. CDR3 length equals 14 residues. Germline CDR1 reads SEHNR; CDR2 reads FQNEAQ (reference sequence). The V segment lost 8 bases and the J segment 7 bases; nucleotides outside the gene matches: 7. Written as DNA, the CDR3 is TGTGCCAGCGGCCTTGACAGGGGAAATTCACCCCTCCACTTT. Translating it yields CASGLDRGNSPLHF.

The V gene is TRBV10-1, the J gene TRBJ1-4, with D maybe TRBD1 (6 bases). From germline, CDR1 is WNHNN and CDR2 SYGVQD (reference sequence). V was pared by 6 bases and J by 4 bases, with 12 bases between. The CDR3 is 14 residues long. CDR3 region: CASSRSDSNEKLFF. In DNA form, the CDR3 reads TGCGCCAGCAGCAGATCGGACAGTAATGAAAAACTGTTTTTT.

The chain is built from TRBV15 and TRBJ1-3; 7 bases line up with TRBD1. This CDR3 has 15 amino acids. V dropped 5 bases and J dropped 0; count of bases not matched to a gene: 4. From germline, CDR1 is LNHNV and CDR2 YYDKDF (reference sequence). The chain's CDR3 is CATSPNRGSGNTIYF. For the CDR3, the DNA is TGTGCCACCAGCCCGAACAGGGGCTCTGGAAACACCATATATTTT.

The rearrangement links TRBV12-5 to TRBJ1-2; D possibly corresponds to TRBD1 (5 bases). CDR3 length: 13 residues. Trimming cost V 0 bases and J 8 bases, with 10 bases left between them. The germline CDR1 and CDR2 sequences are LGHNT and FRNRAP. DNA for the CDR3: TGTGCTAGTGGTTTGGTACCAGGGCTGGGCTACACCTTC. It yields the protein CASGLVPGLGYTF.

V usage is TRBV2 and J usage is TRBJ1-1; perhaps TRBD1 as D (6 bases). Trimming pared 8 bases from V and 1 base from J, leaving 14 bases between. The CDR3 is 14 residues long. Per germline, CDR1 SNHLY and CDR2 FYNNEI. The CDR3 loop is CASCREGGNTEAFF. DNA of the CDR3: TGTGCCAGCTGCAGGGAGGGGGGGAACACTGAAGCTTTCTTT.

This chain connects TRBV28 to TRBJ1-5; perhaps TRBD1 as D (6 bases). Trimming stripped 6 bases from V and 5 bases from J, with 14 bases between. Germline loops: CDR1 MDHEN, CDR2 SYDVKM. The CDR3 totals 14 residues. CDR3: CASSRTEGDQPQHF. The DNA for the CDR3 is TGTGCCAGCAGCCGGACAGAGGGAGATCAGCCCCAGCATTTT.

This chain connects TRBV4-1 to TRBJ2-1, with D maybe TRBD2 (5 bases). V was trimmed by 1 base and J by 5 bases, leaving 18 bases between them. The CDR3 length is 17 residues. In germline, CDR1 is MGHRA, CDR2 YSYEKL. CDR3 amino acids: CASSQGWGSATNNEQFF. CDR3 bases: TGCGCCAGCAGCCAAGGTTGGGGTAGCGCTACCAACAATGAGCAGTTCTTC.

The gene calls are TRBV14 and TRBJ2-1; D ambiguous. This CDR3 is 13 amino acids long. Germline values: CDR1 SGHDN, CDR2 FVKESK. V lost 4 bases to trimming and J lost 6 bases, with 10 bases between them. CDR3 nucleotide sequence: TGTGCCAGCAGCCTCTGGCGGCCCAATGAGCAGTTCTTC. Its translation is CASSLWRPNEQFF.

The CDR3 DNA follows: TGTGCCAGTAGTATAGGAGCAGGGTACGAGCAGTACTTC. Its translation: CASSIGAGYEQYF. The chain recombines TRBV19 with TRBJ2-7; possibly TRBD1 for D (5 bases). CDR1 and CDR2 from the germline V gene are LNHDA and SQIVND (reference sequence). CDR3 length: 13 amino acids. The V end lost 1 base, the J end lost 4 bases, and 8 bases lay between the germline ends.

CDR3 in amino acids: CASSSNSGRSTDTQYF. The DNA of the CDR3 is TGTGCCAGCAGCTCTAATAGCGGGAGGAGCACAGATACGCAGTATTTT. The V and J genes are TRBV7-9 and TRBJ2-3; 10 positions agree with TRBD2. The CDR3 totals 16 residues. The germline gives CDR1 SEHNR, CDR2 FQNEAQ (reference sequence). After removal of 4 bases from V and 0 bases from J, the junction contained 4 bases not matched to a gene.